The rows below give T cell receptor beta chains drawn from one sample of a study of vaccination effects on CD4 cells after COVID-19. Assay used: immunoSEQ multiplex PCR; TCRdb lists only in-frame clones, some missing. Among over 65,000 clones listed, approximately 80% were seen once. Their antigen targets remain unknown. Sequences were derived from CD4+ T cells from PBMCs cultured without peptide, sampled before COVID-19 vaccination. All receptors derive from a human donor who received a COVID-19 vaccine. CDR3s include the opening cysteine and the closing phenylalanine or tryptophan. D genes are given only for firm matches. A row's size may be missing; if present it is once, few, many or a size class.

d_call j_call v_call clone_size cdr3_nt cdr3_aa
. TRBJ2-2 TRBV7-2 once TGTGCCAGCAGCTTTTATGGAGGGGGCTCCGGGGAGCTGTTTTTT CASSFYGGGSGELFF
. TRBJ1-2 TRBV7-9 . TGTGCCAGCAGGCAGGACGTTAACTATGGCTACACCTTC CASRQDVNYGYTF
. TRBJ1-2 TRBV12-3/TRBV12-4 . TGTGCCAGCAGTTTCTTACACGGCTACACCTTC CASSFLHGYTF
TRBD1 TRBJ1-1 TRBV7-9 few TGTGCCAGCAGCTTAGAGACAGGGGGAACCACTGAAGCTTTCTTT CASSLETGGTTEAFF
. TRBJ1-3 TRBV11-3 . TGTGCCAGCAGCTTAGATGGTGCCGGGAACGGAAACACCATATATTTT CASSLDGAGNGNTIYF
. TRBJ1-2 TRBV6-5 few TGTGCCAGCAGTTACTCGGGCGTTGATCGGGGCTACACCTTC CASSYSGVDRGYTF
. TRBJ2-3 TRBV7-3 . TGTGCCAGCAGCTTAGGTGGTAATACAGATACGCAGTATTTT CASSLGGNTDTQYF
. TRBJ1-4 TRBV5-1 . TGCGCCAGCAGCGTCACTGAGGGGGCAACTAATGAAAAACTGTTTTTT CASSVTEGATNEKLFF
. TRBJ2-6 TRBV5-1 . TGCGCCAGCAGCTTGGGCAACTCTGGGGCCAACGTCCTGACTTTC CASSLGNSGANVLTF
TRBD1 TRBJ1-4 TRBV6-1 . TGTGCCAGCAGCGAAAGAAGACAGGGAACTAATGAAAAACTGTTTTTT CASSERRQGTNEKLFF
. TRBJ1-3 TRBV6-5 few TGTGCCAGCAGTAAATCGGACGACACCATATATTTT CASSKSDDTIYF
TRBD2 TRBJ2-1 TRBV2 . TGTGCCAGCAGTGGGGTGGCTAGCGGGGGCCATTACAATGAGCAGTTCTTC CASSGVASGGHYNEQFF
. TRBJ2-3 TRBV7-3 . TGTGCCAGCAGCTTAAGGGGTGCAGATACGCAGTATTTT CASSLRGADTQYF
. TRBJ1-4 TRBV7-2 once TGTGCCAGCAGCTTATCCAGGGCCAATGAAAAACTGTTTTTT CASSLSRANEKLFF
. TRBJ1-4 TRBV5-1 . TGCGCCAGCAGCTTTGCGGGCCAAAATGAAAAACTGTTTTTT CASSFAGQNEKLFF
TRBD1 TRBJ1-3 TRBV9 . TGTGCCAGCAGCGCGGGACAGGGGGCGTTGGGAAACACCATATATTTT CASSAGQGALGNTIYF
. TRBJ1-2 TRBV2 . TGTGCCAGCAGTGAAGGTCGGGGGCGGGACTATGGCTACACCTTC CASSEGRGRDYGYTF
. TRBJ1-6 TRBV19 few TGTGCCAGTAGTATAGTAGCAGGGGTCAATTCACCCCTCCACTTT CASSIVAGVNSPLHF
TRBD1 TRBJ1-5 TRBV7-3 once TGTGCCAGCAGACCCACGACAGGGGATGGTCAGCCCCAGCATTTT CASRPTTGDGQPQHF
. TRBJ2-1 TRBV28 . TGTGCCAGCAGTTTACTCGTCAATGAGCAGTTCTTC CASSLLVNEQFF
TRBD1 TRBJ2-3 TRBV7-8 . TGTGCCAGCAGCTTCGCATGGACAGGATACACAGATACGCAGTATTTT CASSFAWTGYTDTQYF
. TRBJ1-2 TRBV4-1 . TGCGCCAGCAGCCAAGGAAGGGAGGTCGGCAACTATGGCTACACCTTC CASSQGREVGNYGYTF
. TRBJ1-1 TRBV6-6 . TGTGCCAGCATCAGAAGAATGAACACTGAAGCTTTCTTT CASIRRMNTEAFF
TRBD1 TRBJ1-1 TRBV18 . TGTGCCAGCTCACCTTTTCGGGACAGGGTCACTGAAGCTTTCTTT CASSPFRDRVTEAFF